Sequencing of this TCR beta chain was carried out in a study of shared clonotypes between healthy human individuals. The CDR3 is 13 amino acids. With 2 bases removed from V and 7 bases from J, the gap between germline ends came to 9 bases. Germline V gives CDR1 SGHNT, CDR2 YENEEA. Here immunoSEQ multiplex PCR was the method, and the copy in TCRdb shows in-frame clones only, minus some. This sample has about 300,000 clones, with under 80% found just once. Note on this clone: Its antigen is not identified.

Study-level results: Naive CD4 clonotypes were shared across a handful of donors at 4.5% to 6.5%. In the sorted subsets, rarefaction showed sequencing was incomplete despite large depth.

Sample: memory CD4+ T cells sorted from blood. Subset denoted: CD45RA-negative fraction. This receptor was identified in a man aged 25-45 years in good health. The chain links TRBV11-3 to TRBJ2-1; the D gene could be TRBD1 or TRBD2 (5 bases each). CDR3: CASSLFWGNEQFF. The CDR3 DNA is TGTGCCAGCAGCTTATTTTGGGGGAATGAGCAGTTCTTC.